These 8 T cell receptor beta chains share one sample of origin, sequenced in a study of cytotoxic CD8 clonotypes in ibrutinib-treated CLL. Here immunoSEQ multiplex PCR was the method, and the copy in TCRdb shows in-frame clones only, minus some. Of some 200,000 clones in the sample, over 65% are singletons; the top ten hold roughly 5.9%. Sequencing used PBMCs, obtained after 12 months of ibrutinib treatment. The origin of the receptors is a human donor with chronic lymphocytic leukemia.

The chain joins TRBV5-1 to TRBJ2-7, with 9 bases that match TRBD2. The J segment lost 2 bases and the V segment lost 0 bases, leaving 3 bases of the junction unmatched. This CDR3 comprises 15 residues. In germline, CDR1 is SGHRS, CDR2 YFSETQ. The CDR3 sequence is CASSLVASGTYEQYF. CDR3 sequence (DNA): TGCGCCAGCAGCTTGGTGGCTAGCGGGACCTACGAGCAGTACTTC.

A note on this clone: A read error may account for a junction end that differs from germline. Written as DNA, the CDR3 is TGTGCCAGCCCCCGGCGGGGGCGATCCCTATCATTC. Amino acids: CASPRRGRSLSF. The chain joins TRBV7-3 to TRBJ2-7; possibly TRBD2 for D (7 bases). Germline CDR1 and CDR2: SGHTA and FQGTGA. This CDR3 has 12 amino acids.

The chain combines TRBV25-1 with TRBJ2-5; 10 nucleotides agree with TRBD1. This CDR3 has 14 residues. The germline V gene has CDR1 MGHDK and CDR2 SYGVNS. Losses at the gene ends were 2 bases for V and 4 bases for J; bases not matched to a gene: 1. CDR3 in amino acids: CASSEGDRGETQYF. CDR3 bases: TGTGCCAGCAGTGAAGGGGACAGGGGAGAGACCCAGTACTTC.

This chain uses TRBV5-6 with TRBJ1-1; no firm D call. From germline, CDR1 is SGHDT and CDR2 YYEEEE. Trimming left V 3 bases short and J 5 bases short, with 17 bases between. This CDR3 has 15 residues. The CDR3 sequence is CASSWASWGRTEAFF. The CDR3 DNA follows: TGTGCCAGCAGCTGGGCCAGCTGGGGAAGGACTGAAGCTTTCTTT.

The chain employs TRBV9 and TRBJ2-2; 7 bases line up with TRBD2. The CDR3 length is 15 residues. J was trimmed by 5 bases and V by 1 base; bases with no gene match: 5. Germline lookup yields CDR1 SGDLS and CDR2 YYNGEE. The CDR3: CASSVRLAETGELFF. Here the CDR3 DNA reads TGTGCCAGCAGCGTAAGGCTAGCGGAGACCGGGGAGCTGTTTTTT.

This chain connects TRBV7-2 to TRBJ2-7; a weak D match, TRBD1 (6 bases). There are 13 residues in the CDR3. Per the germline V gene, CDR1 is SGHTA and CDR2 is FQGNSA. V was clipped by 5 bases and J by 6 bases, with 14 bases between them. The CDR3 region has the DNA TGTGCCAGCAGCACAAACAGGGTGGGCGAGCAGTACTTC. This encodes CASSTNRVGEQYF. The full variable domain, with the rest looked up from reference TRBV7-2 and TRBJ2-7, is GAGVSQSPSNKVTEKGKDVELRCDPISGHTALYWYRQSLGQGLEFLIYFQGNSAPDKSGLPSDRFSAERTGGSVSTLTIQRTQQEDSAVYLCASSTNRVGEQYFGPGTRLTVT.

This chain joins TRBV7-9 and TRBJ1-4; D might be TRBD1 (5 bases). Germline CDR1 and CDR2: SEHNR and FQNEAQ (reference sequence). Between the trimmed V and J ends, which lost 3 bases and 7 bases, there was a span of 12 bases. The CDR3 totals 14 residues. CDR3 loop: CASSLERQGEKLFF. Here the CDR3 DNA reads TGTGCCAGCAGCTTGGAAAGGCAGGGTGAAAAACTGTTTTTT.

The rearrangement uses TRBV27 and TRBJ1-1; D may be TRBD1 (5 bases). This CDR3 is 17 amino acids long. The germline gives CDR1 MNHEY, CDR2 SMNVEV (reference sequence). V dropped 6 bases and J dropped 6 bases, with 26 bases sitting between them. Written as DNA, the CDR3 is TGTGCCAGCAGCTGGGCGGGAAGTTACGGGGGAGAGGCTGAAGCTTTCTTT. Protein product: CASSWAGSYGGEAEAFF.